Below, 32 T cell receptor beta chains from the same sample are listed, as sequenced in a study of blood T cell repertoires in COVID-19. The assay was immunoSEQ multiplex PCR, and TCRdb's table has in-frame clones only and misses some. The sample includes hundreds of thousands of clones, 80% to 90% of them seen just once. The sample consisted of PBMCs or T cells enriched from blood (not recorded which). All receptors derive from a woman aged 40 to 50 who had been exposed to COVID-19.

The chain carries TRBV20-1 and TRBJ2-1, with D perhaps TRBD2 (5 bases). Trimming stripped 3 bases from V and 3 bases from J, with 12 bases between. This CDR3 is 14 amino acids long. Germline loops: CDR1 DFQATT, CDR2 SNEGSKA (reference sequence). The CDR3 sequence: CSASSGGYYNEQFF. The CDR3 nucleotides read TGCAGTGCTAGTAGTGGAGGCTACTACAATGAGCAGTTCTTC.

The chain has TRBV6-1 and TRBJ2-5; 12 positions agree with TRBD1. CDR1 is MNHNS, CDR2 SASEGT, per germline. The V and J ends lost 4 bases and 4 bases, in that order; junction bases with no gene match: 7. The CDR3 contains 16 residues. The CDR3 DNA follows: TGTGCCAGCAGTGCCACGGGACAGGGGGCTGGAGAGACCCAGTACTTC. This sequence encodes CASSATGQGAGETQYF.

This chain connects TRBV2 to TRBJ2-5, with a possible D match to TRBD2 (6 bases). This CDR3 is built from 15 residues. CDR1 SNHLY and CDR2 FYNNEI come from the germline V gene. Trimming took 7 bases from V and 7 from J, leaving 22 bases between them. CDR3 in DNA: TGTGCCAGCACCTCCCGGGGGACCGAAAGAGGGACCCAGTACTTC. Its translation is CASTSRGTERGTQYF.

The rearrangement links TRBV6-6 to TRBJ2-1, with 7 bases that match TRBD2. This CDR3 is 14 amino acids long. In germline, CDR1 is MNHNY, CDR2 SVGAGI (reference sequence). Trimming at V came to 8 bases and at J to 7 bases, leaving 11 bases not matched to a gene. This CDR3 reads CASAAGDLRNEQFF. In nucleotides, the CDR3 is TGTGCCAGCGCCGCGGGGGACCTTAGAAATGAGCAGTTCTTC.

The chain is built from TRBV11-2 and TRBJ1-5; D unclear. The germline CDR1 and CDR2 sequences are SGHAT and FQNNGV. V lost 5 bases and J 9 bases, leaving 20 bases between the germline ends. The CDR3 is 15 residues long. The chain's CDR3 is CASSNSVGVEGPQHF. The CDR3 coding sequence is TGTGCCAGCAGCAACTCGGTTGGGGTGGAGGGGCCCCAGCATTTT.

This rearrangement joins TRBV5-5 to TRBJ1-2, with 10 bases matching TRBD1. This CDR3 contains 15 residues. Germline CDR1 is SGHKS and CDR2 is YYEKEE (reference sequence). Trimming took 1 base from V and 6 from J; bases not matched to a gene: 6. CDR3 sequence (DNA): TGTGCCAGCAGCTTGAATCCGACAGGGGGCGATGGCTACACCTTC. Its protein product is CASSLNPTGGDGYTF.

The chain uses TRBV7-3 and TRBJ1-1; 7 nucleotides align to TRBD1. Germline V gene sequence: CDR1 SGHTA, CDR2 FQGTGA. Trimming cost V 3 bases and J 5 bases; bases outside gene matches: 3. The CDR3 consists of 13 residues. CDR3 region: CASSFKQGTEAFF. CDR3 DNA sequence: TGTGCCAGCAGCTTCAAACAGGGGACTGAAGCTTTCTTT.

The chain couples TRBV19 to TRBJ1-6; maybe TRBD1 (5 bases). Per germline, CDR1 LNHDA and CDR2 SQIVND (reference sequence). Trimming left V 7 bases short and J 6 bases short, with 25 bases between. CDR3 length: 18 residues. CDR3 residues: CASTPGHTYEDPNSPLHF. CDR3 coding DNA: TGTGCCAGTACCCCTGGACACACTTACGAAGATCCTAATTCACCCCTCCACTTT. Full variable domain (remainder filled in from reference TRBV19 and TRBJ1-6): DGGITQSPKYLFRKEGQNVTLSCEQNLNHDAMYWYRQDPGQGLRLIYYSQIVNDFQKGDIAEGYSVSREKKESFPLTVTSAQKNPTAFYLCASTPGHTYEDPNSPLHFGNGTRLTVT.

The V gene is TRBV11-3, the J gene TRBJ1-4; no clear D gene. V dropped 2 bases and J dropped 8 bases, with 9 bases sitting between them. Germline loops: CDR1 SGHNT, CDR2 YENEEA. This CDR3 region has 13 residues. DNA for the CDR3: TGTGCCAGCAGCTTACATCCGGAGGAAAAACTGTTTTTT. Encoded protein: CASSLHPEEKLFF. Combining the CDR3 with reference TRBV11-3 and TRBJ1-4 gives the whole variable domain EAGVVQSPRYKIIEKKQPVAFWCNPISGHNTLYWYLQNLGQGPELLIRYENEEAVDDSQLPKDRFSAERLKGVDSTLKIQPAELGDSAVYLCASSLHPEEKLFFGSGTQLSVL.

V is TRBV11-1 and J is TRBJ2-7; 7 nucleotides match TRBD1. The CDR3 is made up of 15 amino acids. In germline, CDR1 is SGHAT, CDR2 FQDESV (reference sequence). The ends lost 4 bases at V and 5 bases at J; junction bases unmatched: 11. In nucleotides, the CDR3 is TGTGCCAGCAGCTCTCTGACAGGGTCAGCCCACGAGCAGTACTTC. Protein: CASSSLTGSAHEQYF.

The V and J genes are TRBV11-2 and TRBJ1-4; D is ambiguous. The CDR3 runs to 13 residues. Germline V gene sequence: CDR1 SGHAT, CDR2 FQNNGV. The germline V and J ends were trimmed by 2 bases and 10 bases, with 11 bases remaining between them. CDR3: CASSLSGFGKLFF. The CDR3 region has the DNA TGTGCCAGCAGCTTAAGCGGGTTCGGAAAACTGTTTTTT.

About this clone: The DNA is left out, because the CDR3 cannot be placed on it with certainty; the CDR3 is given as TCRdb lists it. V gene TRBV4-2 combines with J gene TRBJ1-1; the tabulated D call, TRBD1, remains unverified against the DNA. Per germline, CDR1 LGHNA and CDR2 YNFKEQ. The CDR3 has 15 amino acids, counting both end residues. CDR3 residues: CASSQVGQGIGTCIF.

This clone was picked up a small number of times. The chain carries TRBV7-8 and TRBJ2-5; TRBD2 agrees at 12 bases. This CDR3 region has 16 residues. V dropped 5 bases and J dropped 1; count of bases not matched to a gene: 5. Per the germline V gene, CDR1 is SGHVS and CDR2 is FQNEAQ. This chain's CDR3 is CASSRASGGAQETQYF. CDR3 nucleotide sequence: TGTGCCAGCAGCAGAGCTAGCGGGGGGGCCCAAGAGACCCAGTACTTC.

V and J are TRBV19 and TRBJ1-2; TRBD1 agrees at 9 bases. The trim removed 3 bases at V and 3 bases at J, leaving 5 bases unmatched. CDR3 length: 15 amino acids. Germline V gene data show CDR1 as LNHDA and CDR2 as SQIVND (reference sequence). CDR3 residues: CASSIKRTGDYGYTF. CDR3 in DNA: TGTGCCAGTAGTATTAAGAGGACAGGGGACTATGGCTACACCTTC.

The V call is TRBV24-1, the J call TRBJ2-3, with 10 bases identical to TRBD1. The CDR3 totals 14 residues. V lost 6 bases to trimming and J lost 4 bases; unmatched junction nucleotides: 3. In germline, CDR1 is KGHDR, CDR2 SFDVKD. The CDR3 DNA is TGTGCCACCAGTTTTGGACAGGGGGCAGATACGCAGTATTTT. Translation gives CATSFGQGADTQYF.

J is TRBJ1-6 and V is TRBV6-5, with D uncertain. The germline V gene encodes CDR1 MNHEY and CDR2 SVGAGI. Trimming cost V 7 bases and J 0 bases, with 7 bases left between them. CDR3 length equals 14 residues. The CDR3 here is CASTPSSYNSPLHF. The CDR3 nucleotides are TGTGCCAGCACTCCGAGCTCCTATAATTCACCCCTCCACTTT.

The rearrangement uses TRBV7-9 and TRBJ2-1; 9 positions agree with TRBD2. Germline V gene data show CDR1 as SEHNR and CDR2 as FQNEAQ (reference sequence). This CDR3 spans 14 amino acids. Trimming cost V 3 bases and J 7 bases; bases outside gene matches: 4. The CDR3 sequence is CASSFGAGGNEQFF. In DNA, the CDR3 is TGTGCCAGCAGCTTCGGTGCGGGGGGGAATGAGCAGTTCTTC.

J is TRBJ1-5 and V is TRBV7-2, with D possibly being TRBD1 (6 bases). The germline CDR1 and CDR2 sequences are SGHTA and FQGNSA. With 4 bases removed from V and 5 bases from J, the gap between germline ends came to 18 bases. The CDR3 consists of 16 residues. The CDR3 DNA is TGTGCCAGCAGCTCCAATACCGGGGCAGGGGATCAGCCCCAGCATTTT. Translation gives CASSSNTGAGDQPQHF.

This chain links TRBV7-3 with TRBJ2-5; 9 bases match TRBD2. There are 16 residues in the CDR3. V dropped 5 bases and J dropped 1; count of bases not matched to a gene: 8. Germline lookup yields CDR1 SGHTA and CDR2 FQGTGA. CDR3 bases: TGTGCCAGCAGCCCCGGAGCGGGGGGCCCCCAAGAGACCCAGTACTTC. This sequence encodes CASSPGAGGPQETQYF.

The V and J genes are TRBV7-3 and TRBJ2-1; 10 bases fit TRBD1. CDR1 and CDR2 from the germline V gene are SGHTA and FQGTGA. The CDR3 contains 15 residues. V lost 4 bases to trimming and J lost 10 bases; unmatched junction nucleotides: 10. CDR3: CASSSAGTGVDEQFF. CDR3 sequence (DNA): TGTGCCAGCAGCTCCGCCGGGACAGGGGTCGACGAGCAGTTCTTC.

The rearrangement uses TRBV2 and TRBJ1-5, with D maybe TRBD1 (5 bases). Germline V CDR1 and CDR2: SNHLY, FYNNEI. V was clipped by 8 bases and J by 6 bases, with 11 bases between them. The CDR3 has 12 amino acids. This chain's CDR3 is CASAQGGQPQHF. In DNA form, the CDR3 reads TGTGCCAGCGCGCAGGGAGGTCAGCCCCAGCATTTT.

The CDR3 spells CASTHSYEQYF. The DNA of the CDR3 is TGTGCCAGCACCCATTCCTACGAGCAGTACTTC. The rearrangement joins TRBV2 to TRBJ2-7; the D is unclear. V was cut by 7 bases and J by 1 base, with 5 bases left in between. CDR3 size: 11 residues. CDR1 is SNHLY, CDR2 FYNNEI, per germline.

The CDR3 DNA reads as TGTGCCAGCAGCCTTGACAGTAGCTCCTACAATGAGCAGTTCTTC. Translated, it gives CASSLDSSSYNEQFF. The rearrangement joins TRBV7-7 to TRBJ2-1; D might be TRBD1 (5 bases). This CDR3 contains 15 residues. Germline-derived CDR1 and CDR2 are SSHAT and FNYEAQ (reference sequence). V lost 5 bases and J 0 bases, leaving 11 bases between the germline ends.

This sequence joins TRBV24-1 and TRBJ1-1; 7 bases agree with TRBD1. There are 13 residues in the CDR3. Germline CDR1 KGHDR, CDR2 SFDVKD. Germline trimming cut 6 bases from V and 5 bases from J; bases unmatched to any gene: 5. CDR3 residues: CATSLTGWTEAFF. The CDR3, as DNA: TGTGCCACCAGTTTGACAGGGTGGACTGAAGCTTTCTTT.

V usage is TRBV7-2 and J usage is TRBJ1-5; D is possibly TRBD1 (6 bases). The germline CDR1 and CDR2 sequences are SGHTA and FQGNSA. V was pared by 5 bases and J by 7 bases, with 24 bases between. The CDR3 covers 17 residues. CDR3 nucleotide sequence: TGTGCCAGCAGCCCCCGTGAACGTCAGACAGGCGGGCAGCCCCAGCATTTT. It codes for CASSPRERQTGGQPQHF.

This sequence joins TRBV9 and TRBJ2-5; maybe TRBD1 (5 bases). CDR3 length: 15 amino acids. The germline V and J ends were trimmed by 4 bases and 4 bases, with 17 bases remaining between them. CDR1 is SGDLS and CDR2 is YYNGEE in the germline V gene. Here the CDR3 reads CASSPTTRGGETQYF. The CDR3 DNA reads TGTGCCAGCAGCCCAACGACAAGGGGCGGAGAGACCCAGTACTTC.

As DNA, the CDR3 is TGTGCCAGCAGCTTGTATATGAACACTGAAGCTTTCTTT. Its translation: CASSLYMNTEAFF. The rearrangement links TRBV7-3 to TRBJ1-1; D not certain. The V end was cut by 3 bases, the J end by 0 bases, with 5 bases between. Germline V gives CDR1 SGHTA, CDR2 FQGTGA. CDR3 length: 13 amino acids.

The chain links TRBV3-1 (or the pseudogene TRBV3-2) to TRBJ1-1; 7 bases map to TRBD1. The length of the CDR3 is 15 residues. The J segment lost 6 bases and the V segment lost 4 bases, leaving 11 bases of the junction unmatched. CDR1 is LGHDT and CDR2 is YNNKEL in the germline V gene (reference sequence). DNA for the CDR3: TGTGCCAGCAGCCCTCTTACAGGGGTTAGGTCTGAAGCTTTCTTT. It translates to CASSPLTGVRSEAFF.

CDR3 DNA sequence: TGTGCCAGCAGTTTTGGGGGACTAGGGACAAATACGCAGTATTTT. Encoded protein: CASSFGGLGTNTQYF. The V gene is TRBV6-2 or TRBV6-3, the J gene TRBJ2-3; 8 bases agree with TRBD2. The CDR3 has 15 residues. CDR1 and CDR2 from the germline V gene are MNHEY and SVGEGT. V was clipped by 4 bases and J by 7 bases; unmatched bases: 10.

V is TRBV7-6 and J is TRBJ2-7; TRBD1 might be the D (7 bases). This CDR3 contains 15 residues. The V and J ends lost 0 bases and 0 bases respectively, with 9 bases between them. Germline CDR1 is SGHVS and CDR2 is FNYEAQ. CDR3 DNA sequence: TGTGCCAGCAGCTTAGCTCAGGGGGGCTCCTACGAGCAGTACTTC. This encodes CASSLAQGGSYEQYF. Combining the CDR3 with reference TRBV7-6 and TRBJ2-7 gives the whole variable domain GAGVSQSPRYKVTKRGQDVALRCDPISGHVSLYWYRQALGQGPEFLTYFNYEAQQDKSGLPNDRFSAERPEGSISTLTIQRTEQRDSAMYRCASSLAQGGSYEQYFGPGTRLTVT.

The gene calls are TRBV5-1 and TRBJ2-5; 10 bases line up with TRBD2. The CDR3 contains 14 residues. V lost 4 bases to trimming and J lost 3 bases; unmatched junction nucleotides: 3. CDR1 and CDR2 (germline): SGHRS, YFSETQ. This chain's CDR3 is CASSATSGEETQYF. The CDR3 DNA is TGCGCCAGCAGCGCAACTAGCGGGGAAGAGACCCAGTACTTC.

The gene calls are TRBV4-2 and TRBJ2-6; D perhaps matches TRBD2 (5 bases). Germline V CDR1 and CDR2: LGHNA, YNFKEQ. V was clipped by 3 bases and J by 0 bases, with 15 bases between them. The CDR3 has 18 amino acids. The CDR3 loop is CASSHVTTGFSGANVLTF. As DNA, the CDR3 is TGTGCCAGCAGCCACGTGACTACGGGGTTCTCTGGGGCCAACGTCCTGACTTTC.